This TCR beta chain was documented in a study of cytomegalovirus exposure and HLA in healthy donors. The V segment lost 1 base and the J segment 6 bases; nucleotides outside the gene matches: 6. The CDR3 consists of 17 residues. Germline CDR1 reads SGHTA; CDR2 reads FQGTGA. PCR was performed using 60 Vbeta and 13 Jbeta primers. Sequenced by immunoSEQ multiplex PCR; TCRdb stores in-frame clones only, minus some. The table has some 140,000 clones, approximately 80% seen once; the top ten hold roughly 2%. Input material: PBMCs. This sequence joins TRBV7-3 and TRBJ2-2; 12 bases map to TRBD2. The clonotype originates from a man aged 25-40 years in good health and CMV-seronegative. CDR3: CASSLSGLAGFPGELFF. CDR3 DNA: TGTGCCAGCAGCTTAAGCGGACTAGCGGGATTCCCCGGGGAGCTGTTTTTT.